These T cell receptor beta chains were read from a single sample in a study of tumor-infiltrating lymphocytes in primary liver carcinoma. TCRdb reprocessed the multiplex PCR reads with MiXCR, giving one entry per CDR3 protein. Of roughly 120,000 distinct CDR3 sequences in the sample, about two thirds were seen once. The sample comprised tumor-adjacent normal liver tissue. The source of these receptors is an older woman with primary liver carcinoma and hepatitis B virus infection. Both conserved end residues are part of each CDR3. A D gene is named only where the DNA matches it firmly. Clone size is not always given. Where it is, it says once, few, many or a class for expanded clones.

len,d_gene,j_gene,abundance,v_gene,CDR3nt,CDR3aa
13,NA,TRBJ2-1,NA,TRBV5-1,TGCGCCAACAGACCCGACGCCACCAATAAGCAGTTCTTC,CANRPDATNKQFF
18,NA,TRBJ1-1,NA,TRBV19,TGTGCCAGTAGTATAGGCTCCGCCAGGGGATTTTTGAACATTGAAGCTTTCTTT,CASSIGSARGFLNIEAFF
17,NA,TRBJ2-1,NA,TRBV28,TGTGCCAGCAGCTCCATCATCCGGGACGCAGCCTACAATGAGCAGTTCTTC,CASSSIIRDAAYNEQFF
16,TRBD1,TRBJ2-5,few,TRBV24-1,TGTGCCACCAGTTCAACTGGGACAGCCAAAGGAGAGACCCAGTACTTC,CATSSTGTAKGETQYF
13,NA,TRBJ2-1,NA,TRBV12-5,TGTACTAATGGCCTCAAGCTAAATGGTGAGCAGTTCTTC,CTNGLKLNGEQFF
16,NA,TRBJ2-3,NA,TRBV11-2,TGTGCCAGCAGTCGCAGGGGGGGCCTAAGCACAGATACGCAGTATTTT,CASSRRGGLSTDTQYF
14,NA,TRBJ1-5,once,TRBV11-2,TGTGCCAGCAGCTGGGACGCTAGCACAGATACGCAGCATTTT,CASSWDASTDTQHF
14,NA,TRBJ1-2,many,TRBV7-9,TGTGCCAGCAGCTATGGGACGGGCAACTATGGCTACACCTTC,CASSYGTGNYGYTF
14,NA,TRBJ1-2,NA,TRBV28,TGTGCCAGTAGTTTACTCAACCAGAACTATGGCTATGCCTTC,CASSLLNQNYGYAF
13,NA,TRBJ2-7,many,TRBV5-4,TGTGCCAGCAGCTTGGTTGAGGGTAACGAGCAGTACTTC,CASSLVEGNEQYF
14,NA,TRBJ2-1,NA,TRBV11-3,TGTGCCAGCAGCTTAAATCAGCGGTACAATGAACAACTCTTC,CASSLNQRYNEQLF
14,TRBD2,TRBJ2-3,few,TRBV19,TGTGCCAGTAGTACTAGCGGGAGTAGGGATACGCAGTATTTT,CASSTSGSRDTQYF
18,NA,TRBJ1-1,NA,TRBV7-9,TGTGCCAGCAGCTTAGGGGGAGGGGTTAAGCGGATGAACATTGAAGCTTTCTTT,CASSLGGGVKRMNIEAFF
14,TRBD1,TRBJ1-2,once,TRBV4-1,TGCGCCAGCGGCCAAGCGACAGGGTTCTATGGCTACACCTTC,CASGQATGFYGYTF
18,NA,TRBJ2-7,NA,TRBV11-2,TGTGCCAGTAGCGCACAGTGGGCTGTGGGGGACGACTCATACGAGCAGTACTTC,CASSAQWAVGDDSYEQYF
14,NA,TRBJ1-2,NA,TRBV18,TGTGCCAGCTCACCAGAATTCAGGGACCTTGGCTACACCTTC,CASSPEFRDLGYTF
15,NA,TRBJ2-3,NA,TRBV6-4,TGTGCCAGCAGTCCTCGGCCGGGTTACACTGATACGCACTATTTT,CASSPRPGYTDTHYF
15,NA,TRBJ2-3,NA,TRBV6-2/TRBV6-3,TGCGCCAGCAGTTACGGGGCAACAAGCATAGATACGCAGTATTTT,CASSYGATSIDTQYF
17,TRBD2,TRBJ2-1,NA,TRBV2,TGTGCCAGCACTGGTGGAGGACTAGCGGGAGGAGGGGTTGAGCAGTTCTTC,CASTGGGLAGGGVEQFF
13,NA,TRBJ2-1,NA,TRBV6-4,TGTGCCAGCAATGACTTAGAAATAGGAGGGCTGCTTTTC,CASNDLEIGGLLF
12,NA,TRBJ2-7,NA,TRBV7-9,TGTGCCGGCAGCTTTTCGGGCTACGAGCAGTACTTC,CAGSFSGYEQYF
20,NA,TRBJ2-1,many,TRBV30,TGTGCCTGGACCCCCTCCCGGGGCGGGAAAGTTTTGTTCGGCTACAATGAGCAGTTCTTC,CAWTPSRGGKVLFGYNEQFF
11,NA,TRBJ2-7,NA,TRBV11-2,TGTGCCAGCAGCTCGACTAACTCCCTGGAGTTC,CASSSTNSLEF
14,NA,TRBJ1-5,NA,TRBV6-5,TGTATCAGCAGTTACTCAGGAAAACATCAGCCCCAGCATTTT,CISSYSGKHQPQHF
16,NA,TRBJ2-5,NA,TRBV6-1,TGTGCCAGCACTTGGGGGGAGGGGGGTGATTCGGAGACCCAGTACTTC,CASTWGEGGDSETQYF
17,TRBD2,TRBJ2-1,NA,TRBV7-9,TGTACCAGCAGCCCAAGGGGTGGGGAGGGACCCTACAATGAGCAGTTCTTC,CTSSPRGGEGPYNEQFF
17,NA,TRBJ2-3,many,TRBV4-2,TGTGCCAGCAGCCGGTCGGTTGGGGCGGGTAGCACAGATACGCAGTATTTT,CASSRSVGAGSTDTQYF
15,TRBD2,TRBJ2-2,NA,TRBV6-5,TGTGCCAGCAGTTACGGGCGGGAGGTGATCGGGGAGCTGTTTTTT,CASSYGREVIGELFF
14,NA,TRBJ2-2,NA,TRBV12-5,TGTGCTAGTGGTTTGCAAACGATCACCGGGGAGCTGTTTTTT,CASGLQTITGELFF
10,TRBD1,TRBJ1-1,once,TRBV29-1,TGCATCGGAGGACAGGAGGAATCTTTCTTT,CIGGQEESFF
13,NA,TRBJ2-7,many,TRBV5-1,TGCGCCAGCAGCTCACAGAGCCCGGGCGAGCAGTACTTC,CASSSQSPGEQYF
12,NA,TRBJ2-1,NA,TRBV7-9,TGTGCCAGCGACGACAACTTCGATGAGCAGTTCTTC,CASDDNFDEQFF
13,NA,TRBJ1-1,NA,TRBV6-5,TGTGCCAGCAGTTGCCGAGGGCCCACTGGAGCTTTCTTT,CASSCRGPTGAFF
16,NA,TRBJ2-2,many,TRBV5-5,TGTGCCAGCAGCTTGTTGGGGGGCTCCAACACCGGGGAGCTGTTTTTT,CASSLLGGSNTGELFF
15,NA,TRBJ2-7,NA,TRBV30,TGTGCCTGGGAACCCCCGCCAGCACTTCGAAACGAGCAGTACTTC,CAWEPPPALRNEQYF
13,NA,TRBJ2-1,NA,TRBV4-1,TGCGCCAGCAGCAAGCTAGAGGGCTGGGAGCAGTTCTTC,CASSKLEGWEQFF
13,TRBD1,TRBJ2-7,NA,TRBV29-1,TGCAGCGTTCAGGGGGTTCTTCCCTGCGAGCAGTACTTC,CSVQGVLPCEQYF
12,NA,TRBJ1-2,NA,TRBV10-3,TGTGCCATCAGCCCCGACTCCTATGGCTACACCTTC,CAISPDSYGYTF
11,NA,TRBJ1-1,NA,TRBV12-3/TRBV12-4,TGTGCCAGCACGCCCGGCACTGGAGCTTTCTTT,CASTPGTGAFF
12,TRBD1,TRBJ2-7,once,TRBV29-1,TGCAGCGTTGAAGACAGGGGGCGTGAGCAGTGCTTC,CSVEDRGREQCF
16,NA,TRBJ2-2,few,TRBV19,TGTGACAGTAGGCAAAGGGGCGGAACGAACACCGGGGAGCTGTTTTTT,CDSRQRGGTNTGELFF
16,NA,TRBJ2-1,NA,TRBV29-1,TGCAGCGATGCAGACCCCACTGGCGAACTATGCAATGAGCAGTTCTTC,CSDADPTGELCNEQFF
15,TRBD1,TRBJ2-3,NA,TRBV29-1,TGCAGCGTTGGGGGACAGAGGGCAGGCACAGATACGCAGTATTTT,CSVGGQRAGTDTQYF
19,TRBD2,TRBJ2-7,NA,TRBV6-2/TRBV6-3,TGTGCCGGCAGTTCTCATACTTCGGCTAGCGGGAAGCGCTCCTACGAGCAGTACTTC,CAGSSHTSASGKRSYEQYF
15,NA,TRBJ1-5,once,TRBV4-2,TGTGCCAGCAGCCAAGAAGATGGGTTCGGACAGCCCCAGCATTTT,CASSQEDGFGQPQHF
13,NA,TRBJ2-2,many,TRBV6-1,TGTGCCAGCAGTACCAGGGGGGCCGGGGAGCTGTTTTTT,CASSTRGAGELFF
17,TRBD2,TRBJ2-1,NA,TRBV12-3/TRBV12-4,TGTGCCAGCAGTCCTAGGACTAGCGGGAGTCCCTTCAATGAGCAATTCTTC,CASSPRTSGSPFNEQFF
11,NA,TRBJ1-3,NA,TRBV29-1,TGCTGCCTTCAGGTTGGAAACACCATATATTTT,CCLQVGNTIYF
17,TRBD2,TRBJ2-1,NA,TRBV7-9,TGTGCCAGAAGCTTAGGCGCCGGACTAGCGGGATACAATGAGCAGTTCTTC,CARSLGAGLAGYNEQFF
12,NA,TRBJ2-5,NA,TRBV28,TGTGCCAGCAAAATAGGGGGAGAGACCCAGTACTTC,CASKIGGETQYF
15,NA,TRBJ1-5,NA,TRBV28,TGTGCCAGCAGTTTTAGAGGCAGAGTCAATCAGCCCCAGCATTTT,CASSFRGRVNQPQHF
13,TRBD2,TRBJ2-5,NA,TRBV2,TGTGCCGGCAGGAAAGGGAGGGAAGAGACCCAGTACTTC,CAGRKGREETQYF
14,NA,TRBJ2-7,NA,TRBV4-1,TGCACCAGCAGCCAAGCGGAGGGCTCCTACGAGCATTACTTC,CTSSQAEGSYEHYF
13,TRBD1,TRBJ2-1,many,TRBV5-6,TGTGCCAGCAGTTCCGGACAGGGCCGTTGGCAGTTCTTC,CASSSGQGRWQFF